This T cell receptor (beta chain) appears in the sequencing data of a study of Graves' ophthalmopathy and Graves' hyperthyroidism. Study results and limitations: Blood repertoires reportedly contained most expanded thyroid clonotypes above 0.001 frequency.

There are many counts of this clonotype. Antigen unknown. The CDR3 length is 15 residues. The V end lost 3 bases, the J end lost 1 base, and 13 bases lay between the germline ends. The germline CDR1 and CDR2 sequences are SGHAT and FQNNGV. Transcripts of RNA were the source for amplifying TCR beta CDR3 regions. RT-PCR with HTBI primers came first, then second-round multiplex PCR. TCRdb independently ran MiXCR on the multiplex PCR reads; one entry per CDR3 protein. Seen here are hundreds of thousands of distinct CDR3 sequences, over 40% observed once, and the top ten hold roughly 3.5%. The genes are TRBV11-2 and TRBJ2-7, with D possibly matching TRBD1 (5 bases). What was sequenced was peripheral blood. This clonotype was obtained from an adult man with Graves' ophthalmopathy. As DNA, the CDR3 is TGTGCCAGCAGCTTCAGGGTAGAAGGGTCCTACGAGCAGTACTTC. It encodes CASSFRVEGSYEQYF.